This passage covers 30 T cell receptor beta chains from one sample sequenced in a study of regulatory T cells in long-lasting Graves disease. Indicated time point: persistent/refractory GD, antithyroid drugs over 5 years with positive TRAb. After RNA was extracted from PBMCs, the TCR library was made from it. Building the TCR beta libraries relied on iRepertoire HTBI primers, and CDR3 regions underwent Arm-PCR. TCRdb processed the multiplex PCR reads anew with MiXCR; each CDR3 protein has one entry. This table has hundreds of thousands of distinct CDR3 sequences, 30% appearing once. The sequences come from peripheral blood mononuclear cells (PBMCs), collected when the disease was refractory, from a patient treated with antithyroid drugs. The receptors here all came from a female donor with Graves disease.

The CDR3 loop is CASSQDLGTEAFF. CDR3 DNA sequence: TGTGCCAGCAGCCAAGATCTGGGAACTGAAGCTTTCTTT. This chain joins TRBV14 and TRBJ1-1; no reliable D call. Trimming removed 0 bases from V and 5 bases from J, with 7 bases in between. Germline CDR1 reads SGHDN; CDR2 reads FVKESK. The CDR3 consists of 13 residues.

This clonotype has a handful of counts. This chain connects TRBV6-1 to TRBJ1-6; D call uncertain. Trimming took 11 bases from V and 5 from J, leaving 16 bases between them. In germline, CDR1 is MNHNS, CDR2 SASEGT. There are 14 residues in the CDR3. The CDR3 region has the DNA TGTGCCCATAGGTCCCTAAGGGATAATTCACCCCTCCACTTT. Its protein is CAHRSLRDNSPLHF.

This clonotype was seen a few times. The chain combines TRBV20-1 with TRBJ1-2; 7 bases fit TRBD1. V was clipped by 4 bases and J by 5 bases; unmatched bases: 7. CDR1 and CDR2 from the germline V gene are DFQATT and SNEGSKA (reference sequence). This CDR3 region has 13 residues. The CDR3 DNA follows: TGCAGTGCTACGACAGGGACTCGGTATGGCTACACCTTC. This encodes CSATTGTRYGYTF.

This clonotype was detected a few times. The chain couples TRBV6-2 or TRBV6-3 to TRBJ1-2, with D unresolved. The V gene lost 0 bases and the J gene lost 6 bases, with 11 bases spanning the gap. CDR3 length: 14 residues. Germline V gene data show CDR1 as MNHEY and CDR2 as SVGEGT. CDR3 region: CASSYSRAEHGYTF. The CDR3 nucleotides read TGTGCCAGCAGTTACTCGAGGGCAGAACATGGCTACACCTTC.

Note on this clonotype: A much larger clone differs from this one at a single base, so this may be a read error. This rearrangement joins TRBV12-3 or TRBV12-4 to TRBJ1-2; D uncertain. This CDR3 contains 14 residues. Trimming took 2 bases from V and 4 from J, leaving 11 bases between them. CDR3: CASSLPGPSYGYTF. CDR3 coding DNA: TGTGCCAGCAGTTTACCGGGCCCTAGCTATGGCTACACCTTC.

The chain combines TRBV24-1 with TRBJ2-7; TRBD1 aligns across 10 bases. Germline-derived CDR1 and CDR2 are KGHDR and SFDVKD. This CDR3 contains 14 residues. J was trimmed by 5 bases and V by 3 bases; bases with no gene match: 3. CDR3 in DNA: TGTGCCACCAGTGATGGTGGACAGGGGGACGAGCAGTACTTC. It specifies CATSDGGQGDEQYF.

This rearrangement joins TRBV5-1 to TRBJ2-7; TRBD2 matches 10 bases. The CDR3 length is 16 residues. V shed 0 bases, J shed 7 bases, and the junction held 10 bases outside the gene matches. CDR1 and CDR2 from the germline V gene are SGHRS and YFSETQ. The CDR3 here is CASSLGTGLARTEQYF. As DNA, the CDR3 is TGCGCCAGCAGCTTGGGAACGGGACTAGCGCGAACGGAGCAGTACTTC.

This clonotype appeared many times. The rearrangement uses TRBV6-1 and TRBJ1-5; weak D call: TRBD1 (5 bases). The CDR3 runs to 13 residues. Germline V CDR1 and CDR2: MNHNS, SASEGT. The germline V and J ends were trimmed by 6 bases and 7 bases, with 13 bases remaining between them. CDR3 coding DNA: TGTGCCAGCAGGCGACAGAGTAACCAGCCCCAGCATTTT. As protein: CASRRQSNQPQHF.

There are many counts of this clonotype. The chain has TRBV28 and TRBJ1-1; perhaps TRBD1 as D (5 bases). Germline CDR1 reads MDHEN; CDR2 reads SYDVKM. There are 14 residues in the CDR3. Between the trimmed V and J ends, which lost 6 bases and 0 bases, there was a span of 11 bases. This chain's CDR3 is CASRSQGMNTEAFF. CDR3 in DNA: TGTGCCAGCAGAAGCCAGGGCATGAACACTGAAGCTTTCTTT. Drawing the rest from reference TRBV28 and TRBJ1-1, the complete variable domain is DVKVTQSSRYLVKRTGEKVFLECVQDMDHENMFWYRQDPGLGLRLIYFSYDVKMKEKGDIPEGYSVSREKKERFSLILESASTNQTSMYLCASRSQGMNTEAFFGQGTRLTVV.

This clonotype occurred many times. The rearrangement links TRBV6-1 to TRBJ1-2; 7 nucleotides line up with TRBD1. CDR1 MNHNS and CDR2 SASEGT come from the germline V gene. The CDR3 is 13 residues long. V gave up 3 bases and J gave up 2 bases; unmatched junction bases: 0. The DNA for the CDR3 is TGTGCCAGCAGTGAGGGACAGAACTATGGCTACACCTTC. This translates into CASSEGQNYGYTF.

V is TRBV14 and J is TRBJ1-1, with 7 bases lining up with TRBD1. The CDR3 length is 13 residues. With V trimmed by 2 bases and J by 7 bases, 4 bases remained unmatched. The germline gives CDR1 SGHDN, CDR2 FVKESK. Written as DNA, the CDR3 is TGTGCCAGCAGCCAACGTGGGGACAGTGAAGCTTTCTTT. It encodes CASSQRGDSEAFF.

CDR3 DNA sequence: TGCAGTGCTAGAGATCGAGGGGGCGTAGGAGGCTACACCTTC. This encodes CSARDRGGVGGYTF. This chain joins TRBV20-1 and TRBJ1-2; 7 bases fit TRBD1. CDR1 DFQATT and CDR2 SNEGSKA come from the germline V gene (reference sequence). V dropped 0 bases and J dropped 8; count of bases not matched to a gene: 9. The CDR3 is made up of 14 amino acids.

V and J are TRBV29-1 and TRBJ2-5; D unresolved. Trimming removed 3 bases at V and 0 bases at J, with 11 bases between. Germline V lookup: CDR1 SQVTM, CDR2 ANQGSEA. The CDR3 consists of 14 residues. CDR3 nucleotide sequence: TGCAGCGTTGAGGCCCAGTTGTACCAAGAGACCCAGTACTTC. It specifies CSVEAQLYQETQYF. Combining the CDR3 with reference TRBV29-1 and TRBJ2-5 gives the whole variable domain SAVISQKPSRDICQRGTSLTIQCQVDSQVTMMFWYRQQPGQSLTLIATANQGSEATYESGFVIDKFPISRPNLTFSTLTVSNMSPEDSSIYLCSVEAQLYQETQYFGPGTRLLVL.

This clonotype has just one count. The genes are TRBV5-1 and TRBJ1-1, with D perhaps TRBD1 (6 bases). V was trimmed by 9 bases and J by 5 bases, leaving 23 bases between them. Germline CDR1 and CDR2: SGHRS and YFSETQ. CDR3 size: 15 residues. CDR3 coding DNA: TGCGCCACCAAAGGCGATACAGGGTCGTGGACTGAAGCTTTCTTT. Translating gives CATKGDTGSWTEAFF.

The CDR3 coding sequence is TGCAGTGCTAGGACCTCTAGCGGGATTTCCTACGAGCAGTACTTC. Its protein product is CSARTSSGISYEQYF. The chain couples TRBV20-1 to TRBJ2-7; 9 bases match TRBD2. The CDR3 contains 15 residues. Per the germline V gene, CDR1 is DFQATT and CDR2 is SNEGSKA (reference sequence). Trimming took 3 bases from V and 1 from J; bases not matched to a gene: 7.

As regards this clonotype: The final CDR3 position lacks the conserved phenylalanine or tryptophan, pointing to a likely read error. The chain couples TRBV2 to TRBJ2-6; 7 nucleotides align to TRBD2. The J segment lost 1 base and the V segment lost 7 bases, leaving 7 bases of the junction unmatched. CDR1 is SNHLY and CDR2 is FYNNEI in the germline V gene. The CDR3 spans 16 residues. The CDR3 DNA follows: TGTGCCAGCATAGGCGGGAGAGTATCTGGGGCCAACGTCCTGACTTTA. This encodes CASIGGRVSGANVLTL.

The rearrangement joins TRBV11-2 to TRBJ2-6; D is possibly TRBD1 (6 bases). Per germline, CDR1 SGHAT and CDR2 FQNNGV. The CDR3 length is 18 residues. Trimming cost V 4 bases and J 0 bases, with 16 bases left between them. Here the CDR3 reads CASSSIRQAYSGANVLTF. The CDR3 DNA reads as TGTGCCAGCAGCTCGATCAGACAGGCCTACTCTGGGGCCAACGTCCTGACTTTC.

This clonotype was recorded at least ten times. The genes are TRBV2 and TRBJ2-7; the match to TRBD2 covers 15 bases. The CDR3 covers 16 residues. The junction had 9 bases not matched to a gene; V was cut back by 7 bases and J by 5 bases. Germline V gene lookup returns CDR1 SNHLY and CDR2 FYNNEI. CDR3 sequence reads: CASTRTSGRAADEQYF. In nucleotides, the CDR3 is TGTGCCAGCACCCGGACTAGCGGGAGGGCCGCGGACGAGCAGTACTTC.

The V call is TRBV13, the J call TRBJ1-2; a weak D match, TRBD1 (5 bases). CDR3 size: 13 residues. The germline gives CDR1 PRHDT, CDR2 FYEKMQ (reference sequence). Trimming left V 2 bases short and J 7 bases short, with 11 bases between. The CDR3 loop is CASSLQGYFGYTF. The CDR3 nucleotides are TGTGCCAGCAGCTTACAGGGCTACTTTGGCTACACCTTC.

In regard to this clonotype: A much larger clone lies a single base off, so this may be a read error. This chain links TRBV12-5 with TRBJ2-4; 7 bases align to TRBD2. The last part of the DNA fits TRBJ2-5 better; the J call may be wrong. The CDR3 has 15 residues. Per germline, CDR1 LGHNT and CDR2 FRNRAP. The DNA of the CDR3 is TGTGCTAGTGGTTTGACAGTAGGGAGGGAAGAGACCCAGTACTTC. It is translated as CASGLTVGREETQYF.

This clonotype was counted between two and nine times. This chain uses TRBV19 with TRBJ1-1, with a weak D call TRBD1 (5 bases). Trimming took off 9 bases at V and 0 bases at J, with 11 bases between the two ends. The CDR3 is 13 amino acids. CDR1 is LNHDA, CDR2 SQIVND, per germline (reference sequence). The CDR3, as DNA: TGTGCCAGAGACGGGGGAATGAACACTGAAGCTTTCTTT. Its translation: CARDGGMNTEAFF. Combining the CDR3 with reference TRBV19 and TRBJ1-1 gives the whole variable domain DGGITQSPKYLFRKEGQNVTLSCEQNLNHDAMYWYRQDPGQGLRLIYYSQIVNDFQKGDIAEGYSVSREKKESFPLTVTSAQKNPTAFYLCARDGGMNTEAFFGQGTRLTVV.

This clonotype was seen at least ten times. V gene TRBV2 combines with J gene TRBJ1-2; no firm D call. There are 14 residues in the CDR3. The germline V and J ends were trimmed by 8 bases and 2 bases, with 15 bases remaining between them. The V gene's germline CDR1 is SNHLY and CDR2 FYNNEI. The CDR3, as DNA: TGTGCCAGCGAGTGGGTAGAGGAGAACTATGGCTACACCTTC. Translating gives CASEWVEENYGYTF.

V and J are TRBV15 and TRBJ1-2; 8 bases match TRBD1. The CDR3 runs 14 residues. CDR1 and CDR2 (germline): LNHNV, YYDKDF (reference sequence). V was pared by 3 bases and J by 6 bases, with 6 bases of the junction left unmatched. The CDR3 loop is CATSRMDRDNGYTF. The CDR3 nucleotides read TGTGCCACCAGCAGGATGGACAGGGATAATGGCTACACCTTC. Combining the CDR3 with reference TRBV15 and TRBJ1-2 gives the whole variable domain DAMVIQNPRYQVTQFGKPVTLSCSQTLNHNVMYWYQQKSSQAPKLLFHYYDKDFNNEADTPDNFQSRRPNTSFCFLDIRSPGLGDTAMYLCATSRMDRDNGYTFGSGTRLTVV.

This clonotype was detected only a few times. This chain links TRBV18 with TRBJ1-5; the D gene is possibly TRBD1 (5 bases). The length of the CDR3 is 13 residues. CDR1 KGHSH and CDR2 LQKENI come from the germline V gene. Trimming took 4 bases from V and 9 from J, leaving 13 bases between them. This CDR3 is CASSRGVFGPQHF. The CDR3 DNA reads TGTGCCAGCTCACGGGGGGTATTCGGGCCCCAGCATTTT.

The chain recombines TRBV2 with TRBJ1-5, with no clear D. V was shortened by 3 bases and J by 3 bases, with 6 bases between the two germline ends. The CDR3 extends over 13 amino acids. In germline, CDR1 is SNHLY, CDR2 FYNNEI. CDR3: CASSDGYNQPQHF. The DNA of the CDR3 is TGTGCCAGCAGTGACGGCTACAATCAGCCCCAGCATTTT.

This clonotype was counted at least ten times. The chain recombines TRBV12-3 or TRBV12-4 with TRBJ1-4; D uncertain. The CDR3 loop spans 14 amino acids. V lost 6 bases and J 0 bases, leaving 8 bases between the germline ends. This CDR3 reads CASRGLATNEKLFF. For the CDR3, the DNA is TGTGCCAGCAGAGGGCTTGCAACTAATGAAAAACTGTTTTTT.

This clonotype was observed a handful of times. The J gene is TRBJ1-6, the V gene TRBV25-1, with 8 bases lining up with TRBD1. The germline V gene has CDR1 MGHDK and CDR2 SYGVNS. V shed 2 bases and J 4 bases; nucleotides not matched to a gene: 1. The CDR3 is made up of 15 amino acids. The DNA of the CDR3 is TGTGCCAGCAGTGAACGGACAGGGTATAATTCACCCCTCCACTTT. This encodes CASSERTGYNSPLHF.

Worth noting for this clonotype: A much larger clone lies one base from this, so it may be a read error. The chain has TRBV2 and TRBJ1-2, with 11 nucleotides matching TRBD1. Germline CDR1 reads SNHLY; CDR2 reads FYNNEI. The CDR3 is 15 amino acids. V lost 1 base and J lost 6; bases outside the gene matches: 4. CDR3 protein: CASSEEDRGQDGYTF. As DNA, the CDR3 is TGTGCCAGCAGTGAAGAGGACAGGGGGCAGGATGGCTACACCTTC.

This clonotype was detected ten times or more. The chain uses TRBV27 and TRBJ1-1; D is undetermined. V was clipped by 1 base and J by 7 bases, with 13 bases between them. The germline V gene encodes CDR1 MNHEY and CDR2 SMNVEV (reference sequence). This CDR3 comprises 14 residues. The CDR3 loop reads CASSLWGEGVEAFF. The CDR3 bases are TGTGCCAGCAGTTTATGGGGTGAGGGAGTTGAAGCTTTCTTT.

A few counts support this clonotype. The V and J genes are TRBV25-1 and TRBJ1-6, with unresolved D. V lost 5 bases to trimming and J lost 4 bases, with 15 bases between them. Germline V CDR1 and CDR2: MGHDK, SYGVNS. The CDR3 spans 16 residues. The CDR3 sequence: CASSNTAEGYNSPLHF. In nucleotides, the CDR3 is TGTGCCAGCAGTAACACAGCAGAAGGATATAATTCACCCCTCCACTTT.